This passage covers 8 T cell receptor beta chains from one sample sequenced in a study of T cell clones after liver transplantation. Data came from immunoSEQ multiplex PCR; TCRdb stores just in-frame clones and leaves some out. The repertoire has about 78,000 clones, about four fifths of them found once; the top ten carry approximately 0.6%. The sequences come from CD4+ T cells from blood, collected before liver transplant. Source of these receptors: a human donor who received a liver transplant.

The V call is TRBV6-4, the J call TRBJ1-3; D is possibly TRBD1 (5 bases). The ends were cut back, 3 bases at V and 1 base at J, with 13 bases in the middle. The germline gives CDR1 MRHNA, CDR2 SNTAGT. The CDR3 covers 16 residues. CDR3 sequence: CASSERGVISGNTIYF. CDR3 DNA: TGTGCCAGCAGTGAACGGGGGGTTATATCTGGAAACACCATATATTTT.

The chain uses TRBV5-8 and TRBJ2-1; D possibly corresponds to TRBD2 (5 bases). The CDR3 totals 16 residues. V lost 0 bases and J lost 0, with 10 bases in between. Germline CDR1 is SGHTS and CDR2 is YDEGEE. CDR3 sequence (DNA): TGTGCCAGCAGCTTGGGGCGGGCCAGCTCCTACAATGAGCAGTTCTTC. It yields the protein CASSLGRASSYNEQFF.

This sequence joins TRBV19 and TRBJ2-7; 13 bases agree with TRBD2. Germline trimming cut 5 bases from V and 2 bases from J; bases unmatched to any gene: 6. The CDR3 contains 16 residues. The germline CDR1 and CDR2 sequences are LNHDA and SQIVND (reference sequence). CDR3 DNA: TGTGCCAGTAGTCCCGGGACTAGCGGGATTGCCTACGAGCAGTACTTC. Protein product: CASSPGTSGIAYEQYF.

The gene calls are TRBV5-1 and TRBJ2-3, with 7 bases matching TRBD1. V lost 4 bases and J lost 2; bases outside the gene matches: 7. This CDR3 has 15 amino acids. Germline CDR1 SGHRS, CDR2 YFSETQ. The CDR3 here is CASSAIQGDTDTQYF. As DNA, the CDR3 is TGCGCCAGCAGCGCCATTCAGGGGGACACAGATACGCAGTATTTT.

The rearrangement links TRBV5-1 to TRBJ2-7; 11 bases fit TRBD1. With 0 bases clipped from V and 2 bases from J, the junction kept 4 bases outside the gene matches. The CDR3 is made up of 16 amino acids. Germline assignment: CDR1 SGHRS and CDR2 YFSETQ. The DNA for the CDR3 is TGCGCCAGCAGCTTGGGTCCGGGACAGGGGGCCTACGAGCAGTACTTC. Amino acids: CASSLGPGQGAYEQYF.

The chain recombines TRBV29-1 with TRBJ2-3, with D possibly matching TRBD1 (6 bases). The CDR3 runs to 14 residues. V was shortened by 7 bases and J by 14 bases, with 28 bases between the two germline ends. Looked up from germline, CDR1 is SQVTM and CDR2 is ANQGSEA. The CDR3 coding sequence is TGCAGCGCAAGCGACAGGCCTGCTATCGAGGGAGTGTATTTT. Translation: CSASDRPAIEGVYF.

This clone showed up just once. This rearrangement joins TRBV7-8 to TRBJ1-5, with D unclear. Germline V gene data show CDR1 as SGHVS and CDR2 as FQNEAQ. V was pared by 5 bases and J by 3 bases, with 17 bases between. CDR3 length: 16 amino acids. CDR3 nucleotides: TGTGCCAGCAGCCCCGGAACTCGGGCCTACAATCAGCCCCAGCATTTT. It encodes CASSPGTRAYNQPQHF.

V and J are TRBV4-1 and TRBJ2-7; maybe TRBD1 (5 bases). The CDR3 covers 14 residues. The germline gives CDR1 MGHRA, CDR2 YSYEKL. V lost 4 bases and J 2 bases, leaving 12 bases between the germline ends. CDR3 DNA sequence: TGCGCCAGCAGCCGCGACAGTGACACCTACGAGCAGTACTTC. Translated, it gives CASSRDSDTYEQYF.